What follows describes a single T cell receptor beta chain. Its antigen is as yet unknown. CDR3 length: 14 amino acids. Germline CDR1 and CDR2: MNHEY and SVGAGI. Trimming shortened V by 5 bases and J by 8 bases, and 17 bases separated the two germline ends. Participants had chemo-refractory metastatic non-small-cell lung cancer and were treated with focal radiation plus ipilimumab CTLA-4 blockade. Assay: immunoSEQ multiplex PCR; the TCRdb copy retains only in-frame clones and omits some. The sample carries around 45,000 clones, roughly 90% recorded once. The data belong to a study of radiotherapy plus CTLA-4 blockade in lung cancer. Whole-study findings and limits: It was early blood T cell clone dynamics, with interferon-beta, that reportedly best predicted response. Radiotherapy with ipilimumab was followed by blood expansion of tumor-derived clones.

This chain links TRBV6-5 with TRBJ2-3, with D perhaps TRBD1 (6 bases). The sequence came from a human donor with non-small cell lung cancer whose response to radiotherapy plus ipilimumab could not be evaluated. Sequences were derived from peripheral blood, sampled from a patient treated with radiotherapy plus ipilimumab. Written as DNA, the CDR3 is TGTGCCAGCAGTCAAACTCGTGGGGGCGGTACGCAGTATTTT. The encoded protein is CASSQTRGGGTQYF.